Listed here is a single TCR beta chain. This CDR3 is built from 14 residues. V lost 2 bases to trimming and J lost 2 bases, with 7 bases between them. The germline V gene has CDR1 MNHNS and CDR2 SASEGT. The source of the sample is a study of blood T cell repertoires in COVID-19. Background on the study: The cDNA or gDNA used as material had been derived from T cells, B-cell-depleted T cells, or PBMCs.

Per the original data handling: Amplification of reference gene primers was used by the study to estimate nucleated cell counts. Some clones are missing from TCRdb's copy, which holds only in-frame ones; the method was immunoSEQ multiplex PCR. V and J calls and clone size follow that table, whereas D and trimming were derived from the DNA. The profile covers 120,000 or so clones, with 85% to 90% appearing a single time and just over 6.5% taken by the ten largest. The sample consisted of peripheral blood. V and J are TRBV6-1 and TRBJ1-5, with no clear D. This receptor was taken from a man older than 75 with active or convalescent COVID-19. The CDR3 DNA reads TGTGCCAGCAGTGAACCCTATGGCAATCAGCCCCAGCATTTT. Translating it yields CASSEPYGNQPQHF.